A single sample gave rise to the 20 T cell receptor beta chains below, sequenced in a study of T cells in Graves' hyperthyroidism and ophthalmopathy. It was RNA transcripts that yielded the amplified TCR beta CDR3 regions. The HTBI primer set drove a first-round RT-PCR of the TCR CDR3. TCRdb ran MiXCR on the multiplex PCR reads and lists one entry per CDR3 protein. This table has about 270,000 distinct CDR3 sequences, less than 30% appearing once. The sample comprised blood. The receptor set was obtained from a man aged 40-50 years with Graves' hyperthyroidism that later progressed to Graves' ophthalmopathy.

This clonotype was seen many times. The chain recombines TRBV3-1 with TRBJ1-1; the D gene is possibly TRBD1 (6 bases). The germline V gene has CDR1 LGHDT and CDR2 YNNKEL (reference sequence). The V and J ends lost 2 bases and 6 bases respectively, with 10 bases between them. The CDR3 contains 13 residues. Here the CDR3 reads CASSQRGASEAFF. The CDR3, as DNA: TGTGCCAGCAGCCAACGGGGGGCCTCTGAAGCTTTCTTT.

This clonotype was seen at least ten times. The CDR3 DNA follows: TGTGCCAGCAGGGACACAGGCCCTCCCAACTATAGCAATCAGCCCCAGCATTTT. Translation: CASRDTGPPNYSNQPQHF. The V gene is TRBV6-4, the J gene TRBJ1-5; a possible D gene is TRBD1 (5 bases). Looked up from germline, CDR1 is MRHNA and CDR2 is SNTAGT. V lost 6 bases and J lost 0, with 21 bases in between. The CDR3 loop spans 18 amino acids.

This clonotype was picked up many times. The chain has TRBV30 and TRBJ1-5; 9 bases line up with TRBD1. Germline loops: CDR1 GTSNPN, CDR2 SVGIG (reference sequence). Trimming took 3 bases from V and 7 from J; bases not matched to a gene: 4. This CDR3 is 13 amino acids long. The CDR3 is CAWRQGARQPQHF. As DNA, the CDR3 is TGTGCCTGGAGACAGGGGGCGAGGCAGCCCCAGCATTTT.

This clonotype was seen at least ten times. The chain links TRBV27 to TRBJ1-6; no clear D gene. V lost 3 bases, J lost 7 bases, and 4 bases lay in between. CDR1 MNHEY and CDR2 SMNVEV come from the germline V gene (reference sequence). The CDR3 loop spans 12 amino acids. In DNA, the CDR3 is TGTGCCAGCAGTTTCGTGAATTCACCCCTCCACTTT. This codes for CASSFVNSPLHF.

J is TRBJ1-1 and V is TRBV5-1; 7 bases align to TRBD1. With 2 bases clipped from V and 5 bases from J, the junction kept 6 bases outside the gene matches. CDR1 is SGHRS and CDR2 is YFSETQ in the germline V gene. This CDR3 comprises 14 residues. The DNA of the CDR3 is TGCGCCAGCAGCTTCGGAGGGGGCGAAACTGAAGCTTTCTTT. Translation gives CASSFGGGETEAFF.

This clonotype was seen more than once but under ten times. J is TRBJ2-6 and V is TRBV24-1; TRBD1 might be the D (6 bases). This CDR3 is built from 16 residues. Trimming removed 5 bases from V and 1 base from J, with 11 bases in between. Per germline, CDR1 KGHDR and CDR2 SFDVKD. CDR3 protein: CATSGTGTSGANVLTF. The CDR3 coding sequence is TGTGCCACCAGTGGTACAGGGACATCTGGGGCCAACGTCCTGACTTTC.

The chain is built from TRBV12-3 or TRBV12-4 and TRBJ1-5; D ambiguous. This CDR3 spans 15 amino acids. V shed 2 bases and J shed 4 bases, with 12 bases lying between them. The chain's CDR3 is CASSLLVRSNQPQHF. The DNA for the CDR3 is TGTGCCAGCAGTTTATTGGTCCGCTCAAATCAGCCCCAGCATTTT.

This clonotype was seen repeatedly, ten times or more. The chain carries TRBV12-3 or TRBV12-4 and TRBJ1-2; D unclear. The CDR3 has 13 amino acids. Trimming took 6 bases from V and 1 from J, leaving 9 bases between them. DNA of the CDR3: TGTGCCAGCAGCTGGGCAGTTAACTATGGCTACACCTTC. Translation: CASSWAVNYGYTF.

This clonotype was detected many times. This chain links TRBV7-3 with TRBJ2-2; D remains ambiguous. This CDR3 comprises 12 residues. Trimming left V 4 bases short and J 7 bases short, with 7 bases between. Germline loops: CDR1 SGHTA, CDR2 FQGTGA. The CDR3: CASSYLGGELFF. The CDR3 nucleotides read TGTGCCAGCAGCTATTTGGGCGGGGAGCTGTTTTTT.

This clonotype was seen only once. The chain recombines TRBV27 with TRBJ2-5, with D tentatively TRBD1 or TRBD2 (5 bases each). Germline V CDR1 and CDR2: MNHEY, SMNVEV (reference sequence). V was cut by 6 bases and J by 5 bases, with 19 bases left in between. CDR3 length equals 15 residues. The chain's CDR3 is CASSPGTDLWETQYF. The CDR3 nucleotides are TGTGCCAGCAGCCCCGGGACGGACCTGTGGGAGACCCAGTACTTC.

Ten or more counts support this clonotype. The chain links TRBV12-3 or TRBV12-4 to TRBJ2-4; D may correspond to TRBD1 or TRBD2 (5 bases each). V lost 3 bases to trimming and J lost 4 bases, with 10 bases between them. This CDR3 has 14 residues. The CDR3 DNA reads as TGTGCCAGCAGTTTTGGGACGTTAAAAAACATTCAGTACTTC. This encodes CASSFGTLKNIQYF.

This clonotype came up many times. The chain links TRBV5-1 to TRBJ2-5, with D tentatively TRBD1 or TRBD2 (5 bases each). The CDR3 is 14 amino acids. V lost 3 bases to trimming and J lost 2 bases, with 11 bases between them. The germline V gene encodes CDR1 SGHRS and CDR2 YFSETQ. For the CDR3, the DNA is TGCGCCAGCAGCTGGGGACCAGAGCAAGAGACCCAGTACTTC. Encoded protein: CASSWGPEQETQYF.

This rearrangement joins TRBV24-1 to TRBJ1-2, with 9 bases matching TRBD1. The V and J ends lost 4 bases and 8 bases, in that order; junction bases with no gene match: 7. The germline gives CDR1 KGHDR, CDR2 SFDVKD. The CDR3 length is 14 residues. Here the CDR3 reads CATSESGTGNGYTF. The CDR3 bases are TGTGCCACCAGTGAATCCGGGACAGGGAACGGCTACACCTTC.

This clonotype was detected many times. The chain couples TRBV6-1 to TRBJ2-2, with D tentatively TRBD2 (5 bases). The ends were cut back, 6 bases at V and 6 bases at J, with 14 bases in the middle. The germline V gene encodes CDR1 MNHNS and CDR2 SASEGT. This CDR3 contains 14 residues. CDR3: CASRRTGGSGELFF. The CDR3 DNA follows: TGTGCCAGCAGGAGGACTGGCGGGTCCGGGGAGCTGTTTTTT.

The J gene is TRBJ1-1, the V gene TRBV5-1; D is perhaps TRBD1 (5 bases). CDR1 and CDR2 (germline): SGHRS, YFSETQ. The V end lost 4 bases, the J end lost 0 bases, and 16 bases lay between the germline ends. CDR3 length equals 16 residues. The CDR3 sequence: CASSPPMTEMNTEAFF. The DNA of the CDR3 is TGCGCCAGCAGCCCCCCGATGACAGAGATGAACACTGAAGCTTTCTTT.

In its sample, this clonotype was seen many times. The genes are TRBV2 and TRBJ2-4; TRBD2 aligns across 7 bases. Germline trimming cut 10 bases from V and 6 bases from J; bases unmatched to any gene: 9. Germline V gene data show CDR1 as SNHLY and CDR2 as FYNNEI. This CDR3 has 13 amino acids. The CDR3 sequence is CATERGPGNIQYF. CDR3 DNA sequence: TGTGCCACGGAGCGGGGCCCGGGAAACATTCAGTACTTC.

The CDR3 DNA reads as TGTGCCAGCAGTCTTACAGGGGCCCTATCCTACGAGCAGTACTTC. As protein: CASSLTGALSYEQYF. This sequence joins TRBV6-1 and TRBJ2-7, with TRBD1 matching 7 bases. Per the germline V gene, CDR1 is MNHNS and CDR2 is SASEGT. The V and J ends lost 5 bases and 1 base, in that order; junction bases with no gene match: 8. The CDR3 sequence is 15 residues long.

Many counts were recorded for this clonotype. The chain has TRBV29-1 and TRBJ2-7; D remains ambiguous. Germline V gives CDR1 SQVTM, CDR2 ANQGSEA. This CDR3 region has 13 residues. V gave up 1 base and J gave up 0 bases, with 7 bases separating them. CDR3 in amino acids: CSVEGQASYEQYF. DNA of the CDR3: TGCAGCGTTGAAGGGCAGGCCTCCTACGAGCAGTACTTC.

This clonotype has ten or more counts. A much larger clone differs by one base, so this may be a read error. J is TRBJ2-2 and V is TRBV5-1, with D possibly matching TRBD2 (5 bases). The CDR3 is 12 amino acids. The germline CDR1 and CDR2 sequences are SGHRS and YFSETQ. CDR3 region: CASRTITGKLFF. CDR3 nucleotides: TGCGCCAGCAGAACGATCACCGGGAAGCTGTTTTTT.

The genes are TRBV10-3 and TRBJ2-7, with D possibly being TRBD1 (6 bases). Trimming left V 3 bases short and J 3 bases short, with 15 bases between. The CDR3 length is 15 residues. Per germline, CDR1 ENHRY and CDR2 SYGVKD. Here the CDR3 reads CAISDGVWDNYEQYF. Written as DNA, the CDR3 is TGTGCCATCAGTGATGGGGTTTGGGACAACTACGAGCAGTACTTC.